This TCR beta chain is from a study of T cells after posttransplantation cyclophosphamide. The study, taken as a whole, reports: After PTCy, TRB diversity resembled that of CNI/methotrexate controls.

TCRdb's table, derived via immunoSEQ multiplex PCR, lists solely in-frame clones and lacks some. The sample carries approximately 29,000 clones, 75% to 90% recorded once. Comment on this clone: The antigen is undetermined.

The germline V gene has CDR1 GTSNPN and CDR2 SVGIG (reference sequence). The CDR3 is 16 amino acids. V was pared by 0 bases and J by 0 bases, with 9 bases between. The chain carries TRBV30 and TRBJ1-6, with TRBD1 as a possible D gene (5 bases). The sequencing input was PBMCs. This TCR came from a man in his fifties or sixties. CDR3 in amino acids: CAWSVVGGSYNSPLHF. In nucleotides, the CDR3 is TGTGCCTGGAGTGTAGTGGGGGGCTCCTATAATTCACCCCTCCACTTT.